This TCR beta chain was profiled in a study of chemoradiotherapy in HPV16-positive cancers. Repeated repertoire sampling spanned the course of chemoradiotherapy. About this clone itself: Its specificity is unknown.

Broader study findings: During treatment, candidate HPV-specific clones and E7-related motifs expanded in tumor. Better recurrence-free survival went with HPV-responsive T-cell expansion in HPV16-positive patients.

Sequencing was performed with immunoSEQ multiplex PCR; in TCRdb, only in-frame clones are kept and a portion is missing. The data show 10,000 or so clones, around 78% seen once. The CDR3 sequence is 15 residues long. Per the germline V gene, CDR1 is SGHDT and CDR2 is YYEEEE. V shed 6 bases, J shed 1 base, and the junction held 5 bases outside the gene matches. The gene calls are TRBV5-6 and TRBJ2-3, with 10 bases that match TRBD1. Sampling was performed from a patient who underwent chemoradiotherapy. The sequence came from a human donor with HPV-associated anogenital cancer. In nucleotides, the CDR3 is TGTGCCAGCATTCAGACAGGGGGCGGCACAGATACGCAGTATTTT. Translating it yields CASIQTGGGTDTQYF.